Listed below are T cell receptor beta chains from one sample, sequenced in a study of T cells in Graves' hyperthyroidism and ophthalmopathy. TCRdb re-analysed the multiplex PCR reads in MiXCR, keeping a single row per CDR3 protein. Among around 280,000 distinct CDR3 sequences listed, 12% to 15% were seen once. Material: blood. These TCRs come from a middle-aged woman with Graves' hyperthyroidism. Both conserved end residues are part of each CDR3. D genes are given only for firm matches. The size field is filled for only some rows; it gives once, few, many or a size class.

d_call clone_size j_call v_call cdr3_nt cdr3_aa
- - TRBJ2-6 TRBV6-1 TGTGCCAGCAGGGGGCGTGCCGGGGCCAACGTCCTGACTTTC CASRGRAGANVLTF
- many TRBJ2-1 TRBV5-1 TGCGCCAGCAGCCCTCGAGCGGATACCTACAATGAGCAGTTCTTC CASSPRADTYNEQFF
- many TRBJ2-3 TRBV5-1 TGCGCCAGCAGCCCCGAAGGGGTGACAGATACGCAGTATTTT CASSPEGVTDTQYF
TRBD2 - TRBJ2-7 TRBV10-3 TGTGCCATCAGTGAGTGGGGTAGCGGGAGTTACGAGCAGTACTTC CAISEWGSGSYEQYF
TRBD1 - TRBJ2-7 TRBV10-3 TGTGCCAGCTGGACAGGGGACTACGAGCAGTACTTC CASWTGDYEQYF
TRBD2 many TRBJ2-2 TRBV27 TGTGCCAGCAGTTCTAGCGGGAGTGAAAACACCGGGGAGCTGTTTTTT CASSSSGSENTGELFF
- many TRBJ1-6 TRBV20-1 TGCAGTGCTAGAGTAGGGGGTGGGTCACCCCTCCACTTT CSARVGGGSPLHF
- - TRBJ2-2 TRBV5-1 TGCGCCAGCAGTTCTCTTGACAGCAACACCGGGGAGCTGTTTTTT CASSSLDSNTGELFF
TRBD1 many TRBJ2-7 TRBV5-1 TGCGCCAGCAGCTCTGATGGACAGGGAACCTACGTGGAGCAGTACTTC CASSSDGQGTYVEQYF
- many TRBJ1-2 TRBV6-1 TGTGCCAGCACCCGACGTACCGGAGACAACTATGGCTACACCTTC CASTRRTGDNYGYTF
- few TRBJ2-1 TRBV19 TGTGCCAGTAGTATATTTTTACAACCTAGAGAATACAATGAGCAGTTCTTC CASSIFLQPREYNEQFF
- many TRBJ1-3 TRBV28 TGTGCCAGCAGTCCTGGGGTCTCTGGAAACACCATATATTTT CASSPGVSGNTIYF
- few TRBJ2-4 TRBV5-1 TGCGCCAGCAGCCTGCAGACGGGACATGGGGCCAAAAACATTCAGTACTTC CASSLQTGHGAKNIQYF
- - TRBJ1-2 TRBV7-9 TGTGCCAGCAGCTTAGATCCAGTCTCAGCGTATGGCTACACCTTC CASSLDPVSAYGYTF
- many TRBJ1-2 TRBV28 TGTGCCGATTTTTGGGCCGAGGGGGACTATGGCTACACCTTC CADFWAEGDYGYTF
- many TRBJ1-1 TRBV13 TGTGCCAGCAAACGATGGGGCGGCGCGGCTTTCTTT CASKRWGGAAFF
TRBD1 few TRBJ2-5 TRBV13 TGTGCCAGCAGCTTAGGGGGGACAGGAGAGACCCAGTACTTC CASSLGGTGETQYF
- many TRBJ2-7 TRBV7-9 TGTGCCAGCAGCTTCACGGGTCCCAGCTCCTACGAGCAGTACTTC CASSFTGPSSYEQYF
- many TRBJ1-5 TRBV18 TGTGCCAGCTCACGGGACCCGAATCAGCCCCAGCATTTT CASSRDPNQPQHF
TRBD2 few TRBJ2-1 TRBV20-1 TGCAGTGCAGCTGGGACTAGCGGGTTAATAAATGAGCAGTTCTTC CSAAGTSGLINEQFF
- few TRBJ2-2 TRBV11-3 TGTGCCAGCAGCCCGGGGGGCCTTGGGAACACCGGGGAGCTGTTTTTT CASSPGGLGNTGELFF
TRBD2 few TRBJ2-1 TRBV20-1 TGCAGTGCTATCGTCAGATTAGCGGGAGGATACAATGAGCAGTTCTTC CSAIVRLAGGYNEQFF
- many TRBJ1-2 TRBV12-3/TRBV12-4 TGTGCCAGCAGTATAGGGCGCCGCAACTATGGCTACACCTTC CASSIGRRNYGYTF
TRBD2 - TRBJ2-1 TRBV29-1 TGCAGCGTTGAAGAGGATGGGACTAGCGGCGGTGAGCAGTTCTTC CSVEEDGTSGGEQFF
- many TRBJ1-1 TRBV3-1 TGTGCCAGCAGCCAAGCGGCCAGGGGGAACACTGAAGCTTTCTTT CASSQAARGNTEAFF
- - TRBJ1-1 TRBV14 TGTGCCAGCAGCCCTACCCTGGGTTGGACTGAAGCTTTCTTT CASSPTLGWTEAFF
TRBD1 many TRBJ2-2 TRBV15 TGTGCCACCAGCCAGACAGGGGAGAACACCGGGGAGCTGTTTTTT CATSQTGENTGELFF
TRBD2 few TRBJ2-3 TRBV19 TGTGCCACTAGGGGACTAGCGTCTACAGATACGCAGTATTTT CATRGLASTDTQYF
- many TRBJ2-7 TRBV3-1 TGTGCCAGCAGCTTATACAGGGCCCCGGGAGAGCAGTACTTC CASSLYRAPGEQYF
TRBD1 - TRBJ2-3 TRBV29-1 TGCAGTGTTGGACAGGGGCACACAGATACGCAGTATTTT CSVGQGHTDTQYF
TRBD2 many TRBJ2-7 TRBV28 TGTGCCAGCAGCCTTACCGGGGGGTTGACCTACGAGCAGTACTTC CASSLTGGLTYEQYF
- many TRBJ2-1 TRBV20-1 TGCAGTGCTAGAGATGCGGTATTTGGTGAGCAGTTCTTC CSARDAVFGEQFF
TRBD1 few TRBJ2-7 TRBV4-2 TGTGCCAGCAGCCCCCCCGGGGGGACAGGGGAATCCTACGAGCAGTACTTC CASSPPGGTGESYEQYF
TRBD2 many TRBJ2-1 TRBV28 TGTGCCAGCAGTTTTCGGCCTGTAGGTAGCGGGGTGGTAATGGACAATGAGCAGTTCTTC CASSFRPVGSGVVMDNEQFF
- many TRBJ2-7 TRBV30 TGTGCCTGCAGCCGGAGCTCCTACGAGCAGTACTTC CACSRSSYEQYF
- many TRBJ1-2 TRBV7-9 TGTGCCAGCAGCTTTGATCCTTATGGCTACACCTTC CASSFDPYGYTF
- many TRBJ2-3 TRBV6-2/TRBV6-3 TGTGCCAGCAGTTATGTGTCTAGCACAGATACGCAGTATTTT CASSYVSSTDTQYF
- many TRBJ1-2 TRBV28 TGTGCCAGCATCCCTGGAGGTTGGGGGCGTTTTGGCTACACCTTC CASIPGGWGRFGYTF
- many TRBJ2-7 TRBV20-1 TGCAGTGCTAACCGGCGGTTAGGACACGGACCCTACGAGCAGTACTTC CSANRRLGHGPYEQYF
TRBD1 many TRBJ2-5 TRBV18 TGTGCCAGCTCGGCCGGGACAGCAGGAGAGACCCAGTACTTC CASSAGTAGETQYF
- many TRBJ2-3 TRBV7-3 TGTGCCAGCAGCCTTTATAACACAGATACGCAGTATTTT CASSLYNTDTQYF
- many TRBJ2-1 TRBV12-3/TRBV12-4 TGTGCCAGCAGGTCTCGGACAGGCGCGGGGGAGCAGTTCTTC CASRSRTGAGEQFF
- many TRBJ1-5 TRBV10-3 TGTGCCATCAGTGGGGGAGGGCCGAATCAGCCCCAGCATTTT CAISGGGPNQPQHF
- few TRBJ2-2 TRBV7-2 TGTGCCAGCAGCTTTATGTCGGCCGTCACCGGGGAGCTGTTTTTT CASSFMSAVTGELFF
- many TRBJ1-1 TRBV6-1 TGTGCCAGCAGTGTTTCGAGGTCCTGGAACACTGAAGCTTTCTTT CASSVSRSWNTEAFF